This T cell receptor (beta chain) was sequenced during a study of blood T cell repertoires in COVID-19 (dated by TCRdb to the early 2020s). Turning to the overall study: Samples covering the acute and convalescent phases of COVID-19 were provided by collaborators in the United States, Italy and Spain. The material from the prospective study consisted of cDNA or gDNA derived from T cells, B-cell-depleted T cells, or PBMCs. The samples were drawn from the first 160 participants of the ongoing ImmuneRACE study and from over a thousand subjects provided by 6 global collaborators. Sample metadata almost always included a de-identified subject ID, COVID-19 status, age in years and sex. The repertoires were made available in a free public database intended to serve as a resource for research on the immune response to SARS-CoV-2. Subjects who had been exposed to COVID-19, were actively infected with it, or had recovered from it provided the deeply sampled blood TCRbeta repertoires that made up the dataset. Where available, HLA class I and class II types were taken from metadata supplied by the sample provider and were not determined by assay-based typing.

With regard to this clone: Its antigen is currently not known. Base qualities are not provided; no much larger clone lies one nucleotide away.

Collaborating institutions collected whole blood in K2EDTA tubes following their own protocols. For TCRbeta analysis, collaborators shipped samples as frozen whole blood, isolated PBMCs, or DNA extracted from either of those sample types. Findings and caveats that apply to the study as a whole: How much clinical and demographic metadata was included differed by source and by participant, and the metadata was provided uncurated.

The immunoSEQ Assay, a bias-controlled multiplex PCR, was used to amplify TCRbeta CDR3 regions from genomic DNA. From the authors' description of their analysis: The number of nucleated cells in each sample was estimated by amplification of reference gene primers within the assay. Sequence reads were collapsed and filtered to measure the absolute abundance of every unique TCRbeta CDR3 rearrangement. For each sample, productive Simpson clonality was calculated by taking the square root of Simpson's diversity index across productive rearrangements. Entries here come from immuneACCESS through TCRdb and include only in-frame sequences with V and J called. Some clones fail to appear in such tables; in the studies checked, an unresolved V gene covers under half of the shortfall, and the cause of the remainder is unknown. V, J and clone size derive from that table, while D and trimming were established from the DNA sequence. This sample gives some 250,000 clones in total; roughly 77% of them show up just once. The top ten clones comprise about 3.5% of the sample.

V loses 3 bases, J loses 1 base, and the germline ends lie 9 bases apart. Based on the germline V gene, the CDR1 and CDR2 sequences are SGHRS and YFSETQ. From its cysteine to its phenylalanine, the CDR3 spans 14 amino acids. CDR3 DNA is the only sequence kept; it has 42 bases, read in frame from the first base. This sequence originates from a woman older than 75 with acute or convalescent COVID-19. This chain joins TRBV5-1 to TRBJ2-3; TRBD1 could be the D gene, as 6 bases match. Source material: peripheral blood. The CDR3 protein sequence reads: CASSYRQGTDTQYF. In nucleotides, the sequence is TGCGCCAGCAGCTACCGACAGGGCACAGATACGCAGTATTTT.